What follows is one T cell receptor beta chain and its context. The V and J ends lost 1 base and 6 bases respectively, with 10 bases between them. The CDR3 totals 12 residues. CDR1 GTSNPN and CDR2 SVGIG come from the germline V gene (reference sequence). Participants, about 18 to 89 years old, spanned 25 or so US areas. This record belongs to a study of blood T cell repertoires in COVID-19. Study in general: Collection of acute and convalescent COVID-19 samples took place in the United States, Italy and Spain. PBMCs, B-cell-depleted T cells, or T cells were the source of the cDNA or gDNA that made up the material.

Clones were sequenced by immunoSEQ multiplex PCR, and TCRdb holds only the in-frame ones, with some missing. This table holds over 200,000 clones, 88% found once. The sequenced sample was PBMCs or T cells enriched from blood (not recorded which). V is TRBV30 and J is TRBJ2-7, with D possibly matching TRBD1 (6 bases). The receptor comes from a woman aged 25-40 years who had been exposed to COVID-19. CDR3 sequence reads: CAWSATGSEQYF. CDR3 DNA sequence: TGTGCCTGGAGTGCGACAGGATCCGAGCAGTACTTC.